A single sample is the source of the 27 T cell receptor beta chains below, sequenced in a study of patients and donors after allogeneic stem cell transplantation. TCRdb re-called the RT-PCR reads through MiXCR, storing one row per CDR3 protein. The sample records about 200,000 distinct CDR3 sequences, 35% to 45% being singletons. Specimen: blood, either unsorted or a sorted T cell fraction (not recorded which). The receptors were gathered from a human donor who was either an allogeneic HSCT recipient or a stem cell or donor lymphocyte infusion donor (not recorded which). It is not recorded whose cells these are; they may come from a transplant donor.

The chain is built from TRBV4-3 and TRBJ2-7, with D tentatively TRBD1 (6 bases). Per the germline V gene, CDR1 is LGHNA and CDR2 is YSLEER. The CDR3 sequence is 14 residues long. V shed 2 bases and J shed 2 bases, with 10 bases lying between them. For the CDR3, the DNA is TGCGCCAGCAGCCAAATGACAGGTACCTACGAGCAGTACTTC. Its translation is CASSQMTGTYEQYF.

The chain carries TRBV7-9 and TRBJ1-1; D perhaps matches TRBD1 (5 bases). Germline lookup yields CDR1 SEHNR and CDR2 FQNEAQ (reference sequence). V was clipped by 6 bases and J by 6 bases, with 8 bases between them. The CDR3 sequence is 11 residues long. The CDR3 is CASSYRSEAFF. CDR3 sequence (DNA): TGTGCCAGCAGTTACAGGTCTGAAGCTTTCTTT. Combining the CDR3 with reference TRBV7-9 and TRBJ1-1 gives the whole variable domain DTGVSQNPRHKITKRGQNVTFRCDPISEHNRLYWYRQTLGQGPEFLTYFQNEAQLEKSRLLSDRFSAERPKGSFSTLEIQRTEQGDSAMYLCASSYRSEAFFGQGTRLTVV.

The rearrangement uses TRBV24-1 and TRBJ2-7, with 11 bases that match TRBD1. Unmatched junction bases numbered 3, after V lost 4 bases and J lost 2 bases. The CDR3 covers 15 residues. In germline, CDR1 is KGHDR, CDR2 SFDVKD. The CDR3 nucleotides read TGTGCCACCAGTGACCCGGGACAGGGGGCCTACGAGCAGTACTTC. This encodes CATSDPGQGAYEQYF.

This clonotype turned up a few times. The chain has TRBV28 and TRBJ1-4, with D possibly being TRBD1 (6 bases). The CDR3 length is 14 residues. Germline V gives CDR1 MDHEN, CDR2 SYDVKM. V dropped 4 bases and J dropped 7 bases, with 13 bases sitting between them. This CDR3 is CASSSPGQGEKLFF. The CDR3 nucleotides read TGTGCCAGCAGTTCCCCGGGACAAGGTGAAAAACTGTTTTTT. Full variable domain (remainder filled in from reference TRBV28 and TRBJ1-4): DVKVTQSSRYLVKRTGEKVFLECVQDMDHENMFWYRQDPGLGLRLIYFSYDVKMKEKGDIPEGYSVSREKKERFSLILESASTNQTSMYLCASSSPGQGEKLFFGSGTQLSVL.

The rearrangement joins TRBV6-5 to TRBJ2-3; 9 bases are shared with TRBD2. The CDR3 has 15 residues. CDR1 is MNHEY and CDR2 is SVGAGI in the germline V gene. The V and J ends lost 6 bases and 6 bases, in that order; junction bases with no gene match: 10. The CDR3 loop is CASSPTAGGPDTQYF. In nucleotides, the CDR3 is TGTGCCAGCAGCCCCACCGCGGGGGGGCCCGATACGCAGTATTTT.

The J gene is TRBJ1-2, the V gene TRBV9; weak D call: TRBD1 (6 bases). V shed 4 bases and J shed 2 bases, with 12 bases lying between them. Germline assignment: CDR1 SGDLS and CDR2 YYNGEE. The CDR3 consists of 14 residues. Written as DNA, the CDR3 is TGTGCCAGCAGCCCAAGCGGACAGAACTATGGCTACACCTTC. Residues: CASSPSGQNYGYTF.

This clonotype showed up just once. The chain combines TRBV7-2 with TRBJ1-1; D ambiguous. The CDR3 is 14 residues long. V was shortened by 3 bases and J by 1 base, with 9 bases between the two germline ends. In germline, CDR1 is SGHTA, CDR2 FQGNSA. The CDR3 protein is CASSFGEGNTEAFF. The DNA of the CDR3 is TGTGCCAGCAGCTTTGGTGAAGGGAACACTGAAGCTTTCTTT.

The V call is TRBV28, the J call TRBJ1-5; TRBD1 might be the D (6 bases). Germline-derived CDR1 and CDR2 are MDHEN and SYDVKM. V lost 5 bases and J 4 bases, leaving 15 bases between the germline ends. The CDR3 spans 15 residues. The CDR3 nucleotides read TGTGCCAGCAGTCCGGGAGGGGGACGGAATCAGCCCCAGCATTTT. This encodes CASSPGGGRNQPQHF.

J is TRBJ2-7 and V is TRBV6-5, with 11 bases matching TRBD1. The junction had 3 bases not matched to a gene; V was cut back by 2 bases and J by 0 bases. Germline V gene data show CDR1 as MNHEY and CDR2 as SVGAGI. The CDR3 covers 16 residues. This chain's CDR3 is CASSYRTGGDSYEQYF. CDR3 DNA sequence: TGTGCCAGCAGTTACAGGACAGGGGGCGACTCCTACGAGCAGTACTTC.

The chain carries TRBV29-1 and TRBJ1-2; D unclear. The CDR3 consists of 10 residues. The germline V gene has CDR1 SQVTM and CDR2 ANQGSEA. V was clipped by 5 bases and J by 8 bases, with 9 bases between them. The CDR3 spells CSVTGKGYTF. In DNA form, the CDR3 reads TGCAGCGTTACCGGGAAAGGCTACACCTTC.

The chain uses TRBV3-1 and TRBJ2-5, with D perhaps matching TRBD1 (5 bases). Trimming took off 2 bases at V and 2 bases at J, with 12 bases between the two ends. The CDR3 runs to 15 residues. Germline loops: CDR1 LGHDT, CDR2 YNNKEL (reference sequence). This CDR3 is CASSQTTGAQETQYF. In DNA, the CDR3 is TGTGCCAGCAGCCAAACTACAGGAGCACAAGAGACCCAGTACTTC.

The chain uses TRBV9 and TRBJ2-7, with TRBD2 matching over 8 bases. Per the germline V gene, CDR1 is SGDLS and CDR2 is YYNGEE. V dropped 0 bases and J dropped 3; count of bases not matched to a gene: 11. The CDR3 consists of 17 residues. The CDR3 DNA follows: TGTGCCAGCAGCGTAGGGGTTAGCGGGGTTGGTATCTACGAGCAGTACTTC. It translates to CASSVGVSGVGIYEQYF. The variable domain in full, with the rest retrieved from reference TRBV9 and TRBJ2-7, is DSGVTQTPKHLITATGQRVTLRCSPRSGDLSVYWYQQSLDQGLQFLIQYYNGEERAKGNILERFSAQQFPDLHSELNLSSLELGDSALYFCASSVGVSGVGIYEQYFGPGTRLTVT.

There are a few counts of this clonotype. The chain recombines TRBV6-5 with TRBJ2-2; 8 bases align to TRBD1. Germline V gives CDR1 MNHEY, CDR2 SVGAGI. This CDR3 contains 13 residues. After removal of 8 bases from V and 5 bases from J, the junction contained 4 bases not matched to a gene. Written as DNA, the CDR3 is TGTGCCAGCTGGACAGGGCAAACCGGGGAGCTGTTTTTT. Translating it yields CASWTGQTGELFF.

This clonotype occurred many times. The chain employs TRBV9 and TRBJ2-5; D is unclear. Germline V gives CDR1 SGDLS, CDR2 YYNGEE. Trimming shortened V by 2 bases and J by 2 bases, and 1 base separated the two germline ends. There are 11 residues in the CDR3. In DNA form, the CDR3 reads TGTGCCAGCAGCGTTCAAGAGACCCAGTACTTC. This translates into CASSVQETQYF. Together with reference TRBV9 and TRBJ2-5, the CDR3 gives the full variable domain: DSGVTQTPKHLITATGQRVTLRCSPRSGDLSVYWYQQSLDQGLQFLIQYYNGEERAKGNILERFSAQQFPDLHSELNLSSLELGDSALYFCASSVQETQYFGPGTRLLVL.

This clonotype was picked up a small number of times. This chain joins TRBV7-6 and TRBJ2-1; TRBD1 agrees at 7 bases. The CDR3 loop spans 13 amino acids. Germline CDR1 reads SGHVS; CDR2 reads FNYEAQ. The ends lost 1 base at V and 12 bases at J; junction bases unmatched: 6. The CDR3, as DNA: TGTGCCAGCAGCTTAGGGGGACAGTCAATGCAGTTCTTC. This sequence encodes CASSLGGQSMQFF.

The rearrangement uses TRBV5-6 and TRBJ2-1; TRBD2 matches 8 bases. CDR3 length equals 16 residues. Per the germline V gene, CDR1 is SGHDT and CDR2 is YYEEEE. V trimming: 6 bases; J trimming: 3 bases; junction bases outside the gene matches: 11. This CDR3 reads CASTPFTGGVYNEQFF. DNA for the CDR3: TGTGCCAGCACCCCGTTCACCGGGGGGGTCTACAATGAGCAGTTCTTC.

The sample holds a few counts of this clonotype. CDR3 coding DNA: TGCAGTGCTAGTGGGGCCCCCTATGGCTACACCTTC. Translating gives CSASGAPYGYTF. This chain connects TRBV20-1 to TRBJ1-2; D is perhaps TRBD1 (5 bases). Trimming took off 3 bases at V and 4 bases at J, with 9 bases between the two ends. Germline V gene data show CDR1 as DFQATT and CDR2 as SNEGSKA (reference sequence). There are 12 residues in the CDR3.

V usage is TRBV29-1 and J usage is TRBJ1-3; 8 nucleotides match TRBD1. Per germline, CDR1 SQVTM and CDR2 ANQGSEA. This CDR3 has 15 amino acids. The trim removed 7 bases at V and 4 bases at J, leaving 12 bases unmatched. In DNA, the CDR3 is TGCAGCGCTCAACCGCAGGGGGCATCGGGAAACACCATATATTTT. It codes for CSAQPQGASGNTIYF. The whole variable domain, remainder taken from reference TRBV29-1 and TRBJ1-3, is SAVISQKPSRDICQRGTSLTIQCQVDSQVTMMFWYRQQPGQSLTLIATANQGSEATYESGFVIDKFPISRPNLTFSTLTVSNMSPEDSSIYLCSAQPQGASGNTIYFGEGSWLTVV.

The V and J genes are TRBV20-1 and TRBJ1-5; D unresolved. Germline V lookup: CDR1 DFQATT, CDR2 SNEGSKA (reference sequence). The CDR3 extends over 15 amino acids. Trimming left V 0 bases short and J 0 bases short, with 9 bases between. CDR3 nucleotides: TGCAGTGCTAGAGATTTAGGAAATAGCAATCAGCCCCAGCATTTT. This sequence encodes CSARDLGNSNQPQHF.

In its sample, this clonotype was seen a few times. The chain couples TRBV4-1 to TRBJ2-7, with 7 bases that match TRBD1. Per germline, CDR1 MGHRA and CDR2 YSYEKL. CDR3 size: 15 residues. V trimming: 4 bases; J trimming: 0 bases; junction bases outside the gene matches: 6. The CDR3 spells CASSLHRDSSYEQYF. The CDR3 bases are TGCGCCAGCAGCCTCCACCGGGACAGCTCCTACGAGCAGTACTTC.

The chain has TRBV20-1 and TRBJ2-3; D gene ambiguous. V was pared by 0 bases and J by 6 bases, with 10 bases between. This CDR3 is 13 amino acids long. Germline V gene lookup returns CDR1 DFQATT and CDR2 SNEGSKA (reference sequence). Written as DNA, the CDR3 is TGCAGTGCTAGAGATGGCGGCGTGGATACGCAGTATTTT. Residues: CSARDGGVDTQYF.

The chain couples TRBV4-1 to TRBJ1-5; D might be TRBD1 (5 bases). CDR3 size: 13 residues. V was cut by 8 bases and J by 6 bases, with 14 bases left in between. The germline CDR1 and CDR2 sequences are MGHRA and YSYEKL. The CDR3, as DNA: TGCGCCAGCGGAGGGGCAGGGACTCAGCCCCAGCATTTT. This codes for CASGGAGTQPQHF.

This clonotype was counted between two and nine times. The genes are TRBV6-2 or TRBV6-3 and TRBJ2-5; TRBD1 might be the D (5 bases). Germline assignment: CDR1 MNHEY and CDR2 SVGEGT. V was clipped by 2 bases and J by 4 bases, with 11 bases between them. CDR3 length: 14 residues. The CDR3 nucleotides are TGTGCCAGCAGTTACCGACCTAGGGGAGAGACCCAGTACTTC. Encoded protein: CASSYRPRGETQYF.

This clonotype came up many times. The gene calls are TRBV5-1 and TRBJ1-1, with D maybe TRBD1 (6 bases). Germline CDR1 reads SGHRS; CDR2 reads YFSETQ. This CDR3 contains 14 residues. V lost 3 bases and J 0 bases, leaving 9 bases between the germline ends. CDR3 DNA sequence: TGCGCCAGCAGCTGGGACACAGTGAACACTGAAGCTTTCTTT. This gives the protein CASSWDTVNTEAFF.

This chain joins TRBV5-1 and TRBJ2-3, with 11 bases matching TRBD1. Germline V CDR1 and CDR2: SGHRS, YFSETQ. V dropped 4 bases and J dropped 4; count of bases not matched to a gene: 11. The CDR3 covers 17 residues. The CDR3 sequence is CASSPLLAGQGADTQYF. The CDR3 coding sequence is TGCGCCAGCAGCCCCCTTCTCGCGGGACAGGGGGCAGATACGCAGTATTTT.

The CDR3 bases are TGCGCCAGCAGCTTCCAACAGGGTGATGGCTATGGCTACACCTTC. This translates into CASSFQQGDGYGYTF. The chain links TRBV5-1 to TRBJ1-2, with a possible D match to TRBD1 (6 bases). Germline lookup yields CDR1 SGHRS and CDR2 YFSETQ. The CDR3 loop spans 15 amino acids. V lost 2 bases and J lost 4, with 15 bases in between.

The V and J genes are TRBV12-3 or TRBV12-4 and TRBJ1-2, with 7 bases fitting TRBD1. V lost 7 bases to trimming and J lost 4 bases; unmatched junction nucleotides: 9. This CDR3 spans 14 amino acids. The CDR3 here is CASNGPTGAYGYTF. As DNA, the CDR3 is TGTGCCAGCAATGGGCCCACAGGGGCCTATGGCTACACCTTC.